These 32 T cell receptor beta chains share one sample of origin, sequenced in a study of blood T cell repertoires in COVID-19. Here immunoSEQ multiplex PCR was the method, and the copy in TCRdb shows in-frame clones only, minus some. The table includes some 150,000 clones, approximately 90% detected once. Sequencing was performed on peripheral blood. The receptors here all came from an elderly woman with acute or convalescent COVID-19.

This clone is a singleton in its sample. The chain recombines TRBV29-1 with TRBJ2-7, with D possibly TRBD2 on 6 matching bases. The CDR3 covers 14 residues. Germline values: CDR1 SQVTM, CDR2 ANQGSEA. V was pared by 4 bases and J by 0 bases, with 13 bases between. In DNA, the CDR3 is TGCAGCGTTGCCTCCGGGACTGTCTCCTACGAGCAGTACTTC. Translated, it gives CSVASGTVSYEQYF.

This clone was counted once. In DNA form, the CDR3 reads TGTGCCAGCTCACCGCCGGGTCGGGGGGGCACAGATACGCAGTATTTT. Residues: CASSPPGRGGTDTQYF. J is TRBJ2-3 and V is TRBV18; 7 bases agree with TRBD2. Germline CDR1 reads KGHSH; CDR2 reads LQKENI. The CDR3 sequence is 16 residues long. Unmatched junction bases numbered 7, after V lost 3 bases and J lost 1 base.

The J gene is TRBJ2-2, the V gene TRBV11-3, with 9 bases matching TRBD1. The CDR3 contains 16 residues. J gave up 0 bases and V 5 bases, and 4 bases lay outside the gene matches. The germline V gene encodes CDR1 SGHNT and CDR2 YENEEA. CDR3 nucleotides: TGTGCCAGCAGCCTGGGACAGGGATCGAACACCGGGGAGCTGTTTTTT. Protein sequence: CASSLGQGSNTGELFF.

The chain recombines TRBV18 with TRBJ2-1; 13 positions match TRBD2. V gave up 6 bases and J gave up 9 bases; unmatched junction bases: 8. This CDR3 is 15 amino acids long. In germline, CDR1 is KGHSH, CDR2 LQKENI. The CDR3 protein is CASSTAGLAGAEQFF. The DNA of the CDR3 is TGTGCCAGCTCGACCGCAGGACTAGCGGGGGCTGAGCAGTTCTTC.

The CDR3 DNA sequence: TGTGCCAGCTCACCCCAACCGGGGGAATCCTACGAGCAGTACTTC. This encodes CASSPQPGESYEQYF. This chain uses TRBV18 with TRBJ2-7, with D possibly matching TRBD2 (6 bases). Germline CDR1 and CDR2: KGHSH and LQKENI. The V gene lost 3 bases and the J gene lost 1 base, with 13 bases spanning the gap. CDR3 length: 15 amino acids.

The V and J genes are TRBV7-9 and TRBJ2-2; the match to TRBD1 covers 7 bases. The CDR3 is made up of 15 amino acids. The junction had 5 bases not matched to a gene; V was cut back by 0 bases and J by 7 bases. Per the germline V gene, CDR1 is SEHNR and CDR2 is FQNEAQ (reference sequence). The CDR3 coding sequence is TGTGCCAGCAGCTTAGCAGGGGGCGCCGTCGGGGAGCTGTTTTTT. Its protein product is CASSLAGGAVGELFF.

The gene calls are TRBV6-5 and TRBJ2-1; D is perhaps TRBD2 (6 bases). Germline CDR1 is MNHEY and CDR2 is SVGAGI. The CDR3 extends over 14 amino acids. V was trimmed by 8 bases and J by 4 bases, leaving 15 bases between them. The CDR3 DNA is TGTGCCAGCTCGGGGGTCCCGTCGTACAATGAGCAGTTCTTC. Its protein product is CASSGVPSYNEQFF.

The CDR3 is CASSQDLASGGNTGELFF. CDR3 coding DNA: TGTGCCAGCAGCCAAGATCTGGCTAGCGGGGGGAACACCGGGGAGCTGTTTTTT. The genes are TRBV3-1 (or the pseudogene TRBV3-2) and TRBJ2-2; 10 bases are a match to TRBD2. This CDR3 is 18 amino acids long. The V gene end was trimmed by 0 bases and the J gene end by 1 base; junction bases not matched to a gene: 5. CDR1 is LGHDT, CDR2 YNNKEL, per germline (reference sequence).

V and J are TRBV7-9 and TRBJ2-2; D possibly corresponds to TRBD1 (6 bases). Per germline, CDR1 SEHNR and CDR2 FQNEAQ (reference sequence). The CDR3 has 13 residues. Trimming removed 5 bases from V and 5 bases from J, with 9 bases in between. The CDR3 loop is CASSVTGTGELFF. The CDR3 DNA follows: TGTGCCAGCAGCGTTACAGGGACCGGGGAGCTGTTTTTT.

This sequence joins TRBV7-2 and TRBJ2-1, with 7 bases matching TRBD1. This CDR3 has 16 residues. V shed 0 bases and J 4 bases; nucleotides not matched to a gene: 6. Germline V CDR1 and CDR2: SGHTA, FQGNSA. The CDR3 DNA reads TGTGCCAGCAGCTTAGCGGGACAGATTGGGTACAATGAGCAGTTCTTC. Amino acid sequence: CASSLAGQIGYNEQFF. The full variable domain, in which reference TRBV7-2 and TRBJ2-1 provide the parts outside the CDR3, is GAGVSQSPSNKVTEKGKDVELRCDPISGHTALYWYRQSLGQGLEFLIYFQGNSAPDKSGLPSDRFSAERTGGSVSTLTIQRTQQEDSAVYLCASSLAGQIGYNEQFFGPGTRLTVL.

The V gene is TRBV29-1, the J gene TRBJ1-1; TRBD1 might be the D (5 bases). V was trimmed by 5 bases and J by 4 bases, leaving 17 bases between them. This CDR3 has 14 residues. Germline values: CDR1 SQVTM, CDR2 ANQGSEA. The CDR3 is CSVKQVGMSTEAFF. CDR3 nucleotide sequence: TGCAGCGTTAAACAGGTGGGGATGAGCACTGAAGCTTTCTTT.

V and J are TRBV19 and TRBJ1-2; D call uncertain. The CDR3 is made up of 13 amino acids. The ends were cut back, 6 bases at V and 6 bases at J, with 14 bases in the middle. Per germline, CDR1 LNHDA and CDR2 SQIVND (reference sequence). The CDR3 protein is CASSLAVVDGYTF. The CDR3 nucleotides are TGTGCCAGTAGCTTGGCAGTTGTTGATGGCTACACCTTC.

The chain couples TRBV3-1 (or the pseudogene TRBV3-2) to TRBJ2-3; TRBD2 matches 15 bases. The CDR3 loop spans 15 amino acids. Germline loops: CDR1 LGHDT, CDR2 YNNKEL (reference sequence). After removal of 4 bases from V and 4 bases from J, the junction contained 0 bases not matched to a gene. The CDR3 is CASSRTSGGADTQYF. CDR3 in DNA: TGTGCCAGCAGCCGGACTAGCGGGGGGGCAGATACGCAGTATTTT.

The chain has TRBV6-2 or TRBV6-3 and TRBJ1-1; 7 positions match TRBD1. In germline, CDR1 is MNHEY, CDR2 SVGEGT. The junction had 9 bases not matched to a gene; V was cut back by 7 bases and J by 1 base. CDR3 length equals 15 residues. CDR3: CASTPGGKTNTEAFF. The CDR3 nucleotides are TGTGCCAGCACCCCAGGGGGAAAAACGAACACTGAAGCTTTCTTT.

V usage is TRBV13 and J usage is TRBJ1-6; unclear D gene. The length of the CDR3 is 13 residues. Trimming removed 3 bases at V and 6 bases at J, with 6 bases between. Per germline, CDR1 PRHDT and CDR2 FYEKMQ (reference sequence). This chain's CDR3 is CASSFHSNSPLHF. For the CDR3, the DNA is TGTGCCAGCAGCTTCCACAGTAATTCACCCCTCCACTTT. Full variable domain (missing parts from reference TRBV13 and TRBJ1-6): AAGVIQSPRHLIKEKRETATLKCYPIPRHDTVYWYQQGPGQDPQFLISFYEKMQSDKGSIPDRFSAQQFSDYHSELNMSSLELGDSALYFCASSFHSNSPLHFGNGTRLTVT.

The chain employs TRBV6-5 and TRBJ1-2; maybe TRBD1 (6 bases). The CDR3 length is 14 residues. Germline CDR1 reads MNHEY; CDR2 reads SVGAGI. Trimming left V 7 bases short and J 7 bases short, with 19 bases between. Written as DNA, the CDR3 is TGTGCCAGCACAGAGGGGGACATCCCCGGTGGCTACACCTTC. Encoded protein: CASTEGDIPGGYTF.

This clone came up once. The rearrangement joins TRBV21-1 to TRBJ2-5; the tabulated D call, TRBD2, remains unverified against the DNA. TRBV21-1 is assigned pseudogene status. The CDR3 length is 16 residues. The CDR3: CASSKKGGALVETQYF. In DNA form, the CDR3 reads TGTGCCAGCAGCAAAAAAGGGGGGGCGCTTGTGGAGACCCAGTACTTC.

This clone has only a few counts. The chain recombines TRBV6-5 with TRBJ2-5; 7 bases are shared with TRBD1. Germline V gene data show CDR1 as MNHEY and CDR2 as SVGAGI. CDR3 size: 15 residues. V lost 8 bases, J lost 2 bases, and 11 bases stayed unmatched. CDR3 in DNA: TGTGCCAGCCGAAGACAGGGCAGGGGGCAAGAGACCCAGTACTTC. Protein sequence: CASRRQGRGQETQYF.

V is TRBV18 and J is TRBJ2-2; possible D gene TRBD2, 7 bases. Trimming removed 5 bases at V and 5 bases at J, with 12 bases between. Germline values: CDR1 KGHSH, CDR2 LQKENI. CDR3 length: 14 residues. The CDR3 loop is CASSGGGRTGELFF. The CDR3 bases are TGTGCCAGCTCAGGCGGGGGCCGAACCGGGGAGCTGTTTTTT. Variable domain in full (rest from reference TRBV18 and TRBJ2-2): NAGVMQNPRHLVRRRGQEARLRCSPMKGHSHVYWYRQLPEEGLKFMVYLQKENIIDESGMPKERFSAEFPKEGPSILRIQQVVRGDSAAYFCASSGGGRTGELFFGEGSRLTVL.

V gene TRBV18 combines with J gene TRBJ2-1; D unresolved. The CDR3 extends over 11 amino acids. V lost 1 base, J lost 10 bases, and 5 bases lay in between. Germline assignment: CDR1 KGHSH and CDR2 LQKENI. The CDR3 DNA reads as TGTGCCAGCTCACCACTAGAAGAGCAGTTCTTC. Its protein is CASSPLEEQFF.

The chain has TRBV7-9 and TRBJ2-2; maybe TRBD2 (5 bases). The CDR3 contains 15 residues. In germline, CDR1 is SEHNR, CDR2 FQNEAQ (reference sequence). Deletions cut 5 bases from V and 4 bases from J, with 14 bases between. For the CDR3, the DNA is TGTGCCAGCAGCCCCCCCGTGAGGGCCACCGGGGAGCTGTTTTTT. This encodes CASSPPVRATGELFF.

The gene calls are TRBV7-2 and TRBJ1-2; 7 bases fit TRBD1. The junction had 5 bases not matched to a gene; V was cut back by 3 bases and J by 7 bases. This CDR3 region has 13 residues. The V gene's germline CDR1 is SGHTA and CDR2 FQGNSA. In DNA form, the CDR3 reads TGTGCCAGCAGCTTCGGACAGGAAGTTGGCTACACCTTC. This sequence encodes CASSFGQEVGYTF.

This rearrangement joins TRBV5-1 to TRBJ2-3, with 11 bases aligning to TRBD2. After removal of 0 bases from V and 5 bases from J, the junction contained 5 bases not matched to a gene. The CDR3 runs 16 residues. The germline CDR1 and CDR2 sequences are SGHRS and YFSETQ. The CDR3 loop is CASSLAASGGKDTQYF. In nucleotides, the CDR3 is TGCGCCAGCAGCTTGGCGGCTAGCGGGGGGAAAGATACGCAGTATTTT.

The chain carries TRBV7-3 and TRBJ2-1; 7 bases are a match to TRBD1. V was pared by 0 bases and J by 2 bases, with 4 bases of the junction left unmatched. The CDR3 is made up of 16 amino acids. Germline CDR1 reads SGHTA; CDR2 reads FQGTGA. Here the CDR3 DNA reads TGTGCCAGCAGCTTAACCCGGGGACAGACCTACAATGAGCAGTTCTTC. This codes for CASSLTRGQTYNEQFF.

V and J are TRBV3-1 (or the pseudogene TRBV3-2) and TRBJ1-1; D is perhaps TRBD1 (5 bases). CDR1 is LGHDT and CDR2 is YNNKEL in the germline V gene (reference sequence). Trimming pared 2 bases from V and 12 bases from J, leaving 10 bases between. The length of the CDR3 is 11 residues. CDR3 nucleotides: TGTGCCAGCAGCCAACAGGGTATAACTTTCTTT. It codes for CASSQQGITFF.

This chain joins TRBV2 and TRBJ1-3; perhaps TRBD1 as D (5 bases). The CDR3 consists of 14 residues. Germline V gene lookup returns CDR1 SNHLY and CDR2 FYNNEI. Trimming pared 8 bases from V and 0 bases from J, leaving 11 bases between. The CDR3: CASLQESSGNTIYF. Written as DNA, the CDR3 is TGTGCCAGCCTACAGGAGAGCTCTGGAAACACCATATATTTT.

A few counts support this clone. The chain recombines TRBV28 with TRBJ1-2; D may be TRBD1 (6 bases). Trimming left V 4 bases short and J 0 bases short, with 12 bases between. Looked up from germline, CDR1 is MDHEN and CDR2 is SYDVKM. The CDR3 runs 15 residues. The CDR3 reads CASSSAGATNYGYTF. The CDR3 DNA reads as TGTGCCAGCAGTTCCGCGGGGGCAACTAACTATGGCTACACCTTC.

The chain is built from TRBV27 and TRBJ2-7; the D gene is possibly TRBD2 (7 bases). V lost 5 bases and J 6 bases, leaving 14 bases between the germline ends. Per germline, CDR1 MNHEY and CDR2 SMNVEV (reference sequence). CDR3 size: 13 residues. CDR3 region: CASSIRGGFEQYF. CDR3 DNA sequence: TGTGCCAGCAGTATAAGGGGGGGGTTCGAGCAGTACTTC.

V usage is TRBV10-3 and J usage is TRBJ2-2, with D maybe TRBD1 (6 bases). CDR1 ENHRY and CDR2 SYGVKD come from the germline V gene. V was trimmed by 3 bases and J by 2 bases, leaving 10 bases between them. The CDR3 runs 15 residues. The CDR3 region is CAISELDSNTGELFF. The CDR3 DNA follows: TGTGCCATCAGTGAATTGGACAGTAACACCGGGGAGCTGTTTTTT.

The chain is built from TRBV6-2 or TRBV6-3 and TRBJ2-1; 9 nucleotides agree with TRBD2. J lost 3 bases, V lost 5 bases, and 8 bases had no gene match. This CDR3 comprises 16 residues. Germline CDR1 and CDR2: MNHEY and SVGEGT. The DNA of the CDR3 is TGTGCCAGCAGTAGTAGACTAGCGGACCACTACAATGAGCAGTTCTTC. Protein sequence: CASSSRLADHYNEQFF.

This rearrangement joins TRBV5-6 to TRBJ1-1; possibly TRBD1 for D (6 bases). The ends were cut back, 5 bases at V and 5 bases at J, with 10 bases in the middle. Germline assignment: CDR1 SGHDT and CDR2 YYEEEE. The length of the CDR3 is 12 residues. CDR3 sequence: CASRTGQTEAFF. In nucleotides, the CDR3 is TGTGCCAGCAGAACCGGACAGACTGAAGCTTTCTTT. The full variable domain, in which reference TRBV5-6 and TRBJ1-1 provide the parts outside the CDR3, is DAGVTQSPTHLIKTRGQQVTLRCSPKSGHDTVSWYQQALGQGPQFIFQYYEEEERQRGNFPDRFSGHQFPNYSSELNVNALLLGDSALYLCASRTGQTEAFFGQGTRLTVV.

The chain links TRBV15 to TRBJ2-1; TRBD2 might be the D (6 bases). The CDR3 loop spans 13 amino acids. CDR1 is LNHNV and CDR2 is YYDKDF in the germline V gene (reference sequence). The germline V and J ends were trimmed by 3 bases and 6 bases, with 9 bases remaining between them. Here the CDR3 DNA reads TGTGCCACCAGCAGTGGGACTGCCAATGAGCAGTTCTTC. Translation: CATSSGTANEQFF.